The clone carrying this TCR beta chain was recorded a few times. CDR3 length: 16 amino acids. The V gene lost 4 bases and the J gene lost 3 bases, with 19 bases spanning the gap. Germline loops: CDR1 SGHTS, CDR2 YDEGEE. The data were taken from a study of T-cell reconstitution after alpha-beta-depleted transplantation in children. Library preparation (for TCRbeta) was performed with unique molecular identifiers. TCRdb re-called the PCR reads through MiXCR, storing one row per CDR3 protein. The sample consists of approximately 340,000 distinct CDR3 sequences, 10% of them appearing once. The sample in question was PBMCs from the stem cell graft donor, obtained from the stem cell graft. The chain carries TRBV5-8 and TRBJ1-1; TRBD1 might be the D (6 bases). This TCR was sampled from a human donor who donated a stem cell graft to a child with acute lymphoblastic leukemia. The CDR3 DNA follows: TGTGCCAGCAGCACCGGAGGGGGGTACGGGCACACTGAAGCTTTCTTT. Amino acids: CASSTGGGYGHTEAFF.